The present T cell receptor (beta chain) was sequenced within a study of blood T cell repertoires in COVID-19. The trim removed 0 bases at V and 3 bases at J, leaving 5 bases unmatched. The CDR3 is 16 residues long. In germline, CDR1 is SGDLS, CDR2 YYNGEE. Using immunoSEQ multiplex PCR, the repertoire was profiled, and TCRdb retains in-frame clones only, with some absent. The repertoire holds 200,000 to 300,000 clones, with 84% as singletons. The clonotype comes from a human donor in a cohort sampled during active COVID-19. Input material: peripheral blood. The V gene is TRBV9, the J gene TRBJ2-1; 8 nucleotides match TRBD2. The CDR3 sequence is CASSVDGSGVYNEQFF. The DNA for the CDR3 is TGTGCCAGCAGCGTAGATGGTAGCGGGGTCTACAATGAGCAGTTCTTC.